These 25 T cell receptor beta chains came from one sample sequenced in a study of CD8+ T cells in alopecia areata. RNA was extracted and reverse transcribed into cDNA as the sequencing template. Profiling relied on immunoSEQ multiplex PCR, and the TCRdb table lists in-frame clones only, not all of them. The table has 170,000 or so clones, approximately 59% seen once. Sequenced here: CD4+ T cells sorted from blood, sampled at week 0. These receptor sequences come from a human donor with alopecia areata.

The chain joins TRBV5-4 to TRBJ2-2, with 10 bases fitting TRBD2. J lost 4 bases, V lost 0 bases, and 6 bases had no gene match. This CDR3 has 17 residues. CDR1 is SGHNT, CDR2 YYREEE, per germline (reference sequence). The CDR3 is CASSLEMRTSGTGELFF. DNA for the CDR3: TGTGCCAGCAGCTTGGAAATGAGGACTAGCGGCACCGGGGAGCTGTTTTTT.

Notes on this clone: One end of the junction fails to match germline, which may point to a read error. The chain employs TRBV7-6 and TRBJ1-1; no clear D. The CDR3 is 13 residues long. CDR1 and CDR2 from the germline V gene are SGHVS and FNYEAQ. CDR3 residues: CASGFYENTEAFF. In nucleotides, the CDR3 is TGTGCCAGCGGCTTTTACGAGAACACTGAAGCTTTCTTT.

The V call is TRBV30, the J call TRBJ1-1, with 7 positions matching TRBD1. This CDR3 is 12 amino acids long. With V trimmed by 5 bases and J by 6 bases, 6 bases remained unmatched. Per the germline V gene, CDR1 is GTSNPN and CDR2 is SVGIG (reference sequence). The CDR3 DNA reads as TGTGCCTGGGACAGGGAAGGGCCTGAAGCTTTCTTT. Amino acids: CAWDREGPEAFF.

The chain joins TRBV29-1 to TRBJ1-1; D gene uncertain. V lost 7 bases, J lost 1 base, and 7 bases lay in between. Germline CDR1 and CDR2: SQVTM and ANQGSEA. The CDR3 covers 11 residues. CDR3 in DNA: TGCAGCGCTACAGAGAACACTGAAGCTTTCTTT. This translates into CSATENTEAFF.

The rearrangement links TRBV11-2 to TRBJ2-5; 8 bases line up with TRBD2. Unmatched junction bases numbered 10, after V lost 2 bases and J lost 5 bases. The CDR3 totals 16 residues. The germline CDR1 and CDR2 sequences are SGHAT and FQNNGV. The CDR3 here is CASSLHGGAAGETQYF. CDR3 bases: TGTGCCAGCAGCTTACACGGGGGGGCCGCTGGCGAGACCCAGTACTTC.

The rearrangement links TRBV2 to TRBJ1-2; 7 bases agree with TRBD1. Unmatched junction bases numbered 8, after V lost 3 bases and J lost 7 bases. From germline, CDR1 is SNHLY and CDR2 FYNNEI. The CDR3 sequence is 14 residues long. The CDR3 region has the DNA TGTGCCAGCAGTGATCGTAGGGGGCTGGGTGGCTACACCTTC. Protein sequence: CASSDRRGLGGYTF. The entire variable domain, with the rest obtained from reference TRBV2 and TRBJ1-2, is as follows: EPEVTQTPSHQVTQMGQEVILRCVPISNHLYFYWYRQILGQKVEFLVSFYNNEISEKSEIFDDQFSVERPDGSNFTLKIRSTKLEDSAMYFCASSDRRGLGGYTFGSGTRLTVV.

The chain has TRBV7-3 and TRBJ2-6, with D unclear. The V end was cut by 8 bases, the J end by 4 bases, with 9 bases between. Germline V gene sequence: CDR1 SGHTA, CDR2 FQGTGA. CDR3 length: 13 residues. Written as DNA, the CDR3 is TGTGCCAGCTCCGTTCTAGGGGCCAACGTCCTGACTTTC. Its translation: CASSVLGANVLTF.

The chain combines TRBV2 with TRBJ2-2; no reliable D call. The CDR3 sequence is 14 residues long. Germline-derived CDR1 and CDR2 are SNHLY and FYNNEI. The V and J ends lost 6 bases and 2 bases respectively, with 10 bases between them. CDR3 in DNA: TGTGCCAGCAGGGTTGATGTAAACACCGGGGAGCTGTTTTTT. It encodes CASRVDVNTGELFF.

V gene TRBV5-1 combines with J gene TRBJ2-2; D is undetermined. The CDR3 runs 17 residues. The V gene lost 0 bases and the J gene lost 2 bases, with 14 bases spanning the gap. Germline V gene data show CDR1 as SGHRS and CDR2 as YFSETQ. The CDR3 coding sequence is TGCGCCAGCAGCTTGGTTTTTCTGGCGACTAACACCGGGGAGCTGTTTTTT. Translated: CASSLVFLATNTGELFF.

The CDR3 loop reads CASSLGPAGANVLTF. For the CDR3, the DNA is TGCGCCAGCAGCTTGGGTCCCGCTGGGGCCAACGTCCTGACTTTC. The rearrangement links TRBV5-1 to TRBJ2-6; D unresolved. CDR1 is SGHRS and CDR2 is YFSETQ in the germline V gene. This CDR3 region has 15 residues. The germline V and J ends were trimmed by 0 bases and 2 bases, with 6 bases remaining between them.

The CDR3 coding sequence is TGCAGCGCCCTCGTTAAGGACTCCTACGAGCAGTACTTC. Encoded protein: CSALVKDSYEQYF. This chain connects TRBV29-1 to TRBJ2-7, with unresolved D. Trimming removed 7 bases at V and 0 bases at J, with 13 bases between. The CDR3 consists of 13 residues. The germline V gene has CDR1 SQVTM and CDR2 ANQGSEA.

This chain joins TRBV29-1 and TRBJ2-7; 11 positions agree with TRBD1. CDR1 and CDR2 from the germline V gene are SQVTM and ANQGSEA. The CDR3 sequence is 16 residues long. J was trimmed by 9 bases and V by 0 bases; bases with no gene match: 13. CDR3 region: CSVEDWPGQGGLGQYF. CDR3 coding DNA: TGCAGCGTTGAAGATTGGCCGGGACAGGGGGGTTTAGGGCAGTACTTC.

This sequence joins TRBV11-3 and TRBJ2-3; tentative D call: TRBD2 (6 bases). CDR3 length: 14 residues. The ends were cut back, 5 bases at V and 1 base at J, with 10 bases in the middle. CDR1 and CDR2 (germline): SGHNT, YENEEA. The CDR3 loop reads CASSLSSGTDTQYF. CDR3 DNA: TGTGCCAGCAGCCTGTCTAGCGGCACAGATACGCAGTATTTT.

The chain is built from TRBV30 and TRBJ2-7; the D is unclear. There are 13 residues in the CDR3. V lost 4 bases and J 5 bases, leaving 15 bases between the germline ends. Per germline, CDR1 GTSNPN and CDR2 SVGIG (reference sequence). The CDR3 nucleotides are TGTGCCTGGAACGGGCGAACCCCCAACGAGCAGTACTTC. It yields the protein CAWNGRTPNEQYF.

This chain uses TRBV7-9 with TRBJ2-2; D not resolved. From germline, CDR1 is SEHNR and CDR2 FQNEAQ (reference sequence). The CDR3 spans 13 residues. Trimming cost V 5 bases and J 3 bases, with 7 bases left between them. The CDR3 DNA is TGTGCCAGCAGCCTACGAGACACCGGGGAGCTGTTTTTT. The encoded protein is CASSLRDTGELFF.

The chain uses TRBV29-1 and TRBJ1-2; D unclear. Trimming took 4 bases from V and 7 from J, leaving 16 bases between them. CDR3 length: 13 amino acids. Germline loops: CDR1 SQVTM, CDR2 ANQGSEA. The CDR3 loop reads CSVGGGRNGGYTF. CDR3 nucleotides: TGCAGCGTTGGCGGCGGACGGAATGGTGGCTACACCTTC.

This clone has only a few counts. The CDR3 sequence is CSVAVGGGYEQYF. Written as DNA, the CDR3 is TGCAGCGTTGCGGTTGGGGGCGGATACGAGCAGTACTTC. J is TRBJ2-7 and V is TRBV29-1, with D perhaps matching TRBD1 (6 bases). V lost 4 bases, J lost 4 bases, and 14 bases lay in between. Germline assignment: CDR1 SQVTM and CDR2 ANQGSEA. The CDR3 length is 13 residues.

The chain has TRBV6-1 and TRBJ1-1; no clear D gene. V was trimmed by 4 bases and J by 6 bases, leaving 12 bases between them. Germline V gene data show CDR1 as MNHNS and CDR2 as SASEGT. The CDR3 runs to 13 residues. The CDR3 nucleotides are TGTGCCAGCAGTGTCTCAGGTTATTCTGAAGCTTTCTTT. This translates into CASSVSGYSEAFF.

The chain has TRBV30 and TRBJ2-6; D might be TRBD2 (5 bases). The CDR3 is made up of 14 amino acids. From germline, CDR1 is GTSNPN and CDR2 SVGIG (reference sequence). V lost 0 bases and J 4 bases, leaving 7 bases between the germline ends. The CDR3 coding sequence is TGTGCCTGGAGTGTAACGGGGGGGGCCAACGTCCTGACTTTC. Residues: CAWSVTGGANVLTF.

This clone was detected once. The CDR3 nucleotides read TGCAGCGTTAAGGAGACAGGGCCCTATGGCTACACCTTC. Translation gives CSVKETGPYGYTF. This chain joins TRBV29-1 and TRBJ1-2, with 7 bases matching TRBD1. There are 13 residues in the CDR3. V lost 5 bases and J lost 4; bases outside the gene matches: 7. The germline V gene encodes CDR1 SQVTM and CDR2 ANQGSEA.

The J gene is TRBJ2-7, the V gene TRBV9; no clear D. V dropped 4 bases and J dropped 0 bases, with 8 bases sitting between them. In germline, CDR1 is SGDLS, CDR2 YYNGEE. CDR3 length: 13 amino acids. CDR3 coding DNA: TGTGCCAGCAGCCCTTCCCCCTCCTACGAGCAGTACTTC. Its translation is CASSPSPSYEQYF.

This clone has a count of ten or more. The chain couples TRBV7-2 to TRBJ1-5; D unclear. The CDR3 length is 13 residues. From germline, CDR1 is SGHTA and CDR2 FQGNSA. The V end was cut by 4 bases, the J end by 1 base, with 5 bases between. The CDR3 protein is CASSYQSNQPQHF. The CDR3 DNA reads as TGTGCCAGCAGCTATCAGAGCAATCAGCCCCAGCATTTT.

This clone was seen only once. J is TRBJ2-5 and V is TRBV7-9; TRBD2 aligns across 7 bases. This CDR3 is built from 16 residues. V gave up 5 bases and J gave up 5 bases; unmatched junction bases: 14. CDR1 is SEHNR and CDR2 is FQNEAQ in the germline V gene (reference sequence). In nucleotides, the CDR3 is TGTGCCAGCAGCCCCTCGACCGGACTAGGTCTGGAGACCCAGTACTTC. Translated, it gives CASSPSTGLGLETQYF.

The V gene is TRBV30, the J gene TRBJ2-7, with D tentatively TRBD2 (6 bases). Germline values: CDR1 GTSNPN, CDR2 SVGIG (reference sequence). Trimming pared 3 bases from V and 3 bases from J, leaving 18 bases between. The CDR3 sequence is 15 residues long. CDR3 DNA: TGTGCCTGGAGAGAAAGCGGGCGGTCCGGCTACGAGCAGTACTTC. As protein: CAWRESGRSGYEQYF.

This clone was counted only a few times. The rearrangement uses TRBV30 and TRBJ1-1; D gene uncertain. CDR3 size: 11 residues. Trimming shortened V by 5 bases and J by 4 bases, and 8 bases separated the two germline ends. The germline gives CDR1 GTSNPN, CDR2 SVGIG (reference sequence). Written as DNA, the CDR3 is TGTGCCTGGGGGCGAAGCACTGAAGCTTTCTTT. Amino acid sequence: CAWGRSTEAFF.